The entry below gives a single T cell receptor (beta chain) sequence along with its context. The CDR3 consists of 14 residues. V lost 7 bases and J lost 3; bases outside the gene matches: 10. CDR1 and CDR2 from the germline V gene are SQVTM and ANQGSEA. Sequenced by immunoSEQ multiplex PCR; TCRdb stores in-frame clones only, minus some. The table lists approximately 66,000 clones, around 94% of them singletons. This entry belongs to a study of T cell changes during pregnancy in multiple sclerosis. The rearrangement links TRBV29-1 to TRBJ2-7; 9 positions agree with TRBD1. This material consisted of peripheral blood, taken in the third trimester of pregnancy. The TCR was taken from a female donor in good health, enrolled as a control in a pregnancy study. CDR3: CSASRQGGLYEQYF. DNA for the CDR3: TGCAGCGCATCAAGACAGGGGGGCCTCTACGAGCAGTACTTC.